This TCR beta chain was retrieved from a study of PD-1 blockade in classical Hodgkin lymphoma. Method: immunoSEQ multiplex PCR; TCRdb's copy keeps in-frame clones and lacks some. The sample records about 110,000 clones, approximately 90% being singletons. Each and every patient relapsed after autologous stem cell transplantation, and patients got differing brentuximab vedotin exposure. To note about this clone: Its antigen is as yet unknown.

V dropped 4 bases and J dropped 0 bases, with 13 bases sitting between them. CDR1 and CDR2 from the germline V gene are SGHRS and YFSETQ. The CDR3 has 15 amino acids. Study observations and caveats: The authors excluded patients who started nivolumab under 1 year after ASCT. By cycle point C4D1, TCR diversity had risen significantly in CD4+ cells (but not CD8+ cells). Complete responders entered with baseline diversity on par with newly diagnosed patients, the results showed. Reported baseline diversity: healthy donors highest, relapsed/refractory patients lowest.

The V call is TRBV5-1, the J call TRBJ1-1; a possible D gene is TRBD1 (6 bases). Sequencing used peripheral blood mononuclear cells (PBMCs), obtained before the second cycle of nivolumab. This TCR came from a human donor with classical Hodgkin lymphoma. CDR3 nucleotides: TGCGCCAGCAGCGACCAACAGGGAGTGAACACTGAAGCTTTCTTT. This encodes CASSDQQGVNTEAFF.